This entry features one T cell receptor beta chain sequence. The antigen is undetermined. PCR used 60 Vbeta primers and 13 Jbeta primers. The protocol was immunoSEQ multiplex PCR, while the TCRdb copy is restricted to in-frame clones and leaves out a portion. The sample yields roughly 150,000 clones, about 75% seen once. This sample is drawn from a study of cytomegalovirus exposure and HLA in healthy donors. Findings and limits, study-wide: Later analysis showed TCR association rates varying by HLA locus, highest for DRB1 and lowest for HLA-C.

The CDR3 spans 13 residues. The V gene lost 1 base and the J gene lost 7 bases, with 10 bases spanning the gap. Germline loops: CDR1 GTSNPN, CDR2 SVGIG (reference sequence). V gene TRBV30 combines with J gene TRBJ1-4, with a possible D match to TRBD1 (5 bases). The sequence derives from a woman in her 50s in good health and CMV-seropositive. Source material: PBMCs. The CDR3 spells CAWSGGLSEKLFF. CDR3 in DNA: TGTGCCTGGAGTGGGGGACTCTCTGAAAAACTGTTTTTT.